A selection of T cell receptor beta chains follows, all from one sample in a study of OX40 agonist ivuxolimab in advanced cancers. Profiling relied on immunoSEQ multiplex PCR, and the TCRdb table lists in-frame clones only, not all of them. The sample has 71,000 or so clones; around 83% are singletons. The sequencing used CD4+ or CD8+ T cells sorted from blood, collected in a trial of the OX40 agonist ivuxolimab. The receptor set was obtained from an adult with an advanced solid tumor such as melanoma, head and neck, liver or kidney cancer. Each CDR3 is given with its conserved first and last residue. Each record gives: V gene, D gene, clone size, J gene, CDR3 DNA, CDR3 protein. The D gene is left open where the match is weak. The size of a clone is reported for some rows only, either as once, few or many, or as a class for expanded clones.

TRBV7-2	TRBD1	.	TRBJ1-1	TGTGCCAGCAGCTTAGTGCAGGGGGGTGAAGCTTTCTTT	CASSLVQGGEAFF
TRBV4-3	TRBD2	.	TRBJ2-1	TGCGCCAGCAGCCAAGAGCCGGGACTAGCGGGATTCAATGAGCAGTTCTTC	CASSQEPGLAGFNEQFF
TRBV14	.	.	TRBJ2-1	TGTGCCAGCAGCCAAGGTGATCTCTACAATGAGCAGTTCTTC	CASSQGDLYNEQFF
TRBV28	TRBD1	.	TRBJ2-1	TGTGCCAGCAGCCCGTCCGGGGACAGGGAAGGGAATGAGCAGTTCTTC	CASSPSGDREGNEQFF
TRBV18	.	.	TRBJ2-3	TGTGCCAGCTCGTCCCTTGCGGAGCCGTTTCTTAGCACAGATACGCAGTATTTT	CASSSLAEPFLSTDTQYF
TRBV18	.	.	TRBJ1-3	TGTGCCAGCTCTCCCGGGGGACCTAGCTCTGGAAACACCATATATTTT	CASSPGGPSSGNTIYF
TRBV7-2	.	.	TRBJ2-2	TGTGCCAGCAGCAAATACACCGGGGAGCTGTTTTTT	CASSKYTGELFF
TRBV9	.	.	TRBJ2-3	TGTGCCAGCAGCGTAGAGGCAGGGATAGGTACGCAGTATTTT	CASSVEAGIGTQYF
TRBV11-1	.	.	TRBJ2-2	TGTGCCAGCAGCCGATCCCGTGACAGACACACCGGGGAGCTGTTTTTT	CASSRSRDRHTGELFF
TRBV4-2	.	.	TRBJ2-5	TGTGCCAGCAGCCACCCGGTGGGGAGCGGACCAGAGACCCAGTACTTC	CASSHPVGSGPETQYF
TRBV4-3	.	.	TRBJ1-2	TGCGCCAGCAGCCCTGACGAGATGAGCGGGGGCATAAGTGGCTACACCTTC	CASSPDEMSGGISGYTF
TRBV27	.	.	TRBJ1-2	TGTGCCAGCAGTTTAGCCTCGGACAGATTCTATGGCTACACCTTC	CASSLASDRFYGYTF
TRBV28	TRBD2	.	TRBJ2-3	TGTGCCAGCAGTTTCGTTGGGACTAGCGGGAGTATGGGCACAGATACGCAGTATTTT	CASSFVGTSGSMGTDTQYF
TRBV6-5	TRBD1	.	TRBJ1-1	TGTGCCAGCAGTTACCAGGCAGGGGGGAACACTGAAGCTTTCTTT	CASSYQAGGNTEAFF
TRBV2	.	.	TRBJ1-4	TGTGCCAGCAGTGCCCTAGGGAGCACTAATGAAAAACTGTTTTTT	CASSALGSTNEKLFF
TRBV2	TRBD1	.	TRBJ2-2	TGTGCCAGCGGACAGGGCCCCGCGAACACCGGGGAGCTGTTTTTT	CASGQGPANTGELFF
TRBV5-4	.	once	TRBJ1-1	TGTGCCAGCAGCTGGAAACGGAGGTCTGAGGCTGAAGCTTTCTTT	CASSWKRRSEAEAFF
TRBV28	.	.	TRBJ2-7	TGTGCCAGCAGTTTAGCCAGTTCCTACGAGCAGTACTTC	CASSLASSYEQYF
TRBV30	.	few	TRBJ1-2	TGTGCCTGGAGAGGGGTCGGCTACACCTTC	CAWRGVGYTF
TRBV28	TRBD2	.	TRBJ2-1	TGTGCCAGCAGTACTAGCGGGACCCACAATGAGCAGTTCTTC	CASSTSGTHNEQFF
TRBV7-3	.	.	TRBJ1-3	TGTGCCAGCAGCCCCCGTGGGGGCGGAAACACCATATATTTT	CASSPRGGGNTIYF
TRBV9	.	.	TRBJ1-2	TGTGCCAGCAGCGTAGAGGCAGCGCACGGCTACACCTTC	CASSVEAAHGYTF
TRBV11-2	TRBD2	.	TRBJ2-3	TGTGCCAGCAGCCCCCAACTAGCGGGAGTGGGAGATACGCAGTATTTT	CASSPQLAGVGDTQYF
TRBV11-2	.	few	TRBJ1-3	TGTGCCAGCAGCTTATCGCTCGCAGGGGCTGGAAACACCATATATTTT	CASSLSLAGAGNTIYF
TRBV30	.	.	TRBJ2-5	TGTGCCTGGAGTAAGGGAGTAATTCAAGAGACCCAGTACTTC	CAWSKGVIQETQYF
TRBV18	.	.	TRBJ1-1	TGTGCCAGCTCACCAGGGATGATTGAAGCTTTCTTT	CASSPGMIEAFF
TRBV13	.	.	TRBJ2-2	TGTGCCAGCAGCTTCAGACAGGCTCAAACCGGGGAGCTGTTTTTT	CASSFRQAQTGELFF